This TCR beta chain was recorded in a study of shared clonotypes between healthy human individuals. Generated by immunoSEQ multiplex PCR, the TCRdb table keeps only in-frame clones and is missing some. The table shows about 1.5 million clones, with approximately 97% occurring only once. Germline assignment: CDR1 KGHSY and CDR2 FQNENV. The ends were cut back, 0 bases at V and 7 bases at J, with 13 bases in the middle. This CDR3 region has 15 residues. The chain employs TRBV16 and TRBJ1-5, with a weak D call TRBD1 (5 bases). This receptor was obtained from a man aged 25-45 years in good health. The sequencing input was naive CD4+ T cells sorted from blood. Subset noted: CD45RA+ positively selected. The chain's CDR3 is CASSQSTAGRQPQHF. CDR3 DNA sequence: TGTGCCAGCAGCCAATCTACCGCAGGGCGACAGCCCCAGCATTTT.